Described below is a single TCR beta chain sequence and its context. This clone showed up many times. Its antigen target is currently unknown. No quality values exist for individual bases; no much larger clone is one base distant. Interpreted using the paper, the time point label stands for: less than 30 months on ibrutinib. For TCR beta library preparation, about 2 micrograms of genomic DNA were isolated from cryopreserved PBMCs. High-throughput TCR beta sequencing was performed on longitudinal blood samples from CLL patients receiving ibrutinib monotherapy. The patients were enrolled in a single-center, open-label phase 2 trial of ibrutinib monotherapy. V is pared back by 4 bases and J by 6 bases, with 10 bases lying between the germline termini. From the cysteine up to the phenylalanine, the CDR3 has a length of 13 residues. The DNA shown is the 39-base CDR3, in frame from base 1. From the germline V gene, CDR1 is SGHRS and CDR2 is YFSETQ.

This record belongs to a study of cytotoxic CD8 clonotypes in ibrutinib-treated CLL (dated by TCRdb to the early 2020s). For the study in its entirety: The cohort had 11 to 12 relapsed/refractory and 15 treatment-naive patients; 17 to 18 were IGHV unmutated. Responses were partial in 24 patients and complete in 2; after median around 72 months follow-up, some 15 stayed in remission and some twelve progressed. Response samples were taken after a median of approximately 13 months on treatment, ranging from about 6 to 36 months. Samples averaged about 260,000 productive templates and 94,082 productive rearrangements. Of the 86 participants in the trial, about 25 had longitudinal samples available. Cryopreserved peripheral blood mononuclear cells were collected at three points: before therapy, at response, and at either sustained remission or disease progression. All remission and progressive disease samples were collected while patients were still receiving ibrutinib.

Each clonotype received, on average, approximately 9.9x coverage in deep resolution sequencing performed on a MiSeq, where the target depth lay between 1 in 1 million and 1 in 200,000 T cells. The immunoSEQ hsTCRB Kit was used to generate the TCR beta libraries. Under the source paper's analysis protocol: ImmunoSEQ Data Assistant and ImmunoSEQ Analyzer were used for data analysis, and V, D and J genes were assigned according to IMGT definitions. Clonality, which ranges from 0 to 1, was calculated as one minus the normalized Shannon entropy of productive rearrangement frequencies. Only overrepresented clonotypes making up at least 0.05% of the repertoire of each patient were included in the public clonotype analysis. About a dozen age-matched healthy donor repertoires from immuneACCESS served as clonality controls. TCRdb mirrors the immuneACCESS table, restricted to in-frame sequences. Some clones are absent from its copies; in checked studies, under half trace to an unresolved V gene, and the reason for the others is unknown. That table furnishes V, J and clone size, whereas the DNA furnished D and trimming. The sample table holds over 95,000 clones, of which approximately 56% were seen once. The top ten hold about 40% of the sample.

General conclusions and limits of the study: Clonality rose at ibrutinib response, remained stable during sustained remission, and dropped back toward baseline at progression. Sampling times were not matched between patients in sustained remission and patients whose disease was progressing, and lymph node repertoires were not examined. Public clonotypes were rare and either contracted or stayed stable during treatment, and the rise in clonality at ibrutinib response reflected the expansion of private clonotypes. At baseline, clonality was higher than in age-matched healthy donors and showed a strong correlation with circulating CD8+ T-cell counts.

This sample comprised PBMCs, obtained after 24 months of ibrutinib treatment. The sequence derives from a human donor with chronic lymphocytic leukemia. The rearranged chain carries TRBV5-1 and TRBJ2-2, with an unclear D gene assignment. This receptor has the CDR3 CASSLDGAGELFF. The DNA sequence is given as TGCGCCAGCAGCCTTGATGGGGCCGGGGAGCTGTTTTTT.